This T cell receptor (beta chain) emerged from a study of regulatory T cells in long-lasting Graves disease. At least ten counts were recorded for this clonotype. Its target is not known. V lost 3 bases, J lost 9 bases, and 12 bases lay in between. In germline, CDR1 is GTSNPN, CDR2 SVGIG (reference sequence). The CDR3 has 12 amino acids. Time point denoted: newly diagnosed GD, antithyroid drugs for less than 3 months. PBMCs provided the RNA from which the TCR library was made. Construction of the TCR beta libraries employed iRepertoire HTBI primers in conjunction with Arm-PCR of CDR3 regions. TCRdb processed the multiplex PCR reads anew with MiXCR; each CDR3 protein has one entry. The data contain about 540,000 distinct CDR3 sequences, roughly 13% of them seen just once; the ten biggest clones take up about 9.1%. Study outcomes and limitations: Owing to a sample size that was small, accuracy may have been reduced. Analyses excluded thyroid tissue, covering peripheral blood alone.

The sample was also linked to a second study, of T cells in Graves' hyperthyroidism and ophthalmopathy. That work adds: Newly diagnosed hyperthyroidism, duration under 2 months, in patients aged 18 to 65. Researchers found most expanded thyroid clonotypes above 0.001 in blood as well.

This sequence joins TRBV30 and TRBJ2-4, with D unclear. The clonotype originates from a man aged 30-40 years with Graves disease. The sample was peripheral blood mononuclear cells (PBMCs), taken at new diagnosis, from a patient treated with antithyroid drugs. CDR3 in amino acids: CAWSPRQGIQYF. In DNA, the CDR3 is TGTGCCTGGAGCCCGCGTCAAGGCATTCAGTACTTC.